These 17 T cell receptor beta chains originate from one sample sequenced in a study of blood T cell repertoires in COVID-19 (TCRdb year 2020). The method behind the library was the immunoSEQ multiplex PCR assay. TCRdb took this table from immuneACCESS and kept in-frame rearrangements with V and J called. Such tables lack part of the clones; where checked against another copy, unresolved V genes explain under half of the gap, and the rest is unexplained. The table for this sample lists approximately 180,000 clones; approximately 92% of them were counted only once. Over 2% of the sample is held by the ten biggest clonotypes. Sequencing input: PBMCs or T cells enriched from blood (not recorded which). The receptors come from a woman aged 35 to 49 with acute COVID-19.

The V gene is TRBV14, the J gene TRBJ1-1; tentatively, D is TRBD1 (5 bases). CDR1 is SGHDN and CDR2 is FVKESK in the germline V gene. The CDR3 has 15 residues. V lost 4 bases and J 0 bases, leaving 12 bases between the germline ends. Here the CDR3 DNA reads TGTGCCAGCAGCCCCCAGACAGTTATGAACACTGAAGCTTTCTTT. Its protein is CASSPQTVMNTEAFF.

The chain couples TRBV7-2 to TRBJ1-6, with D perhaps matching TRBD1 (6 bases). The germline V gene has CDR1 SGHTA and CDR2 FQGNSA. Trimming stripped 5 bases from V and 8 bases from J, with 16 bases between. The CDR3 is 15 amino acids. The CDR3 here is CASSVQGQGDSPLHF. The CDR3 nucleotides are TGTGCCAGCAGCGTCCAGGGGCAGGGTGATTCACCCCTCCACTTT.

This clone showed up just once. J is TRBJ1-2 and V is TRBV10-3, with TRBD1 matching 7 bases. V lost 2 bases and J lost 7; bases outside the gene matches: 10. From germline, CDR1 is ENHRY and CDR2 SYGVKD. The CDR3 is made up of 15 amino acids. Here the CDR3 reads CAISEPTTGVRGYTF. In nucleotides, the CDR3 is TGTGCCATCAGTGAGCCGACCACAGGGGTGCGTGGCTACACCTTC.

The V gene is TRBV5-1, the J gene TRBJ1-1; tentative D call: TRBD1 (5 bases). V was shortened by 2 bases and J by 1 base, with 9 bases between the two germline ends. The V gene's germline CDR1 is SGHRS and CDR2 YFSETQ. This CDR3 region has 14 residues. The CDR3 loop is CASSFDRANTEAFF. The CDR3 DNA sequence: TGCGCCAGCAGCTTTGACAGAGCGAACACTGAAGCTTTCTTT.

The CDR3 spells CASATGGGLYGAGELFF. CDR3 nucleotide sequence: TGTGCCAGCGCTACGGGCGGGGGCCTATATGGGGCCGGGGAGCTGTTTTTT. The chain couples TRBV2 to TRBJ2-2; maybe TRBD2 (7 bases). CDR1 is SNHLY and CDR2 is FYNNEI in the germline V gene. This CDR3 comprises 17 residues. Deletions cut 8 bases from V and 6 bases from J, with 25 bases between. Looking up the rest from reference TRBV2 and TRBJ2-2 gives the full variable domain: EPEVTQTPSHQVTQMGQEVILRCVPISNHLYFYWYRQILGQKVEFLVSFYNNEISEKSEIFDDQFSVERPDGSNFTLKIRSTKLEDSAMYFCASATGGGLYGAGELFFGEGSRLTVL.

As to this clone: At one of its ends the junction is not consistent with the germline gene, which may arise from a read error. The identical CDR3 is also encoded by other nucleotide sequences in the sample. This rearrangement joins TRBV28 to TRBJ2-6; D might be TRBD2 (6 bases). This CDR3 has 17 residues. CDR1 and CDR2 from the germline V gene are MDHEN and SYDVKM. CDR3 sequence reads: CASRGEEEISGANVLTF. The CDR3 nucleotides are TGTGCCAGCAGGGGGGAGGAGGAAATCTCTGGGGCCAACGTCCTAACTTTC.

A single count supports this clone. This chain joins TRBV7-2 and TRBJ1-6, with unresolved D. The CDR3 has 16 amino acids. Trimming shortened V by 7 bases and J by 5 bases, and 18 bases separated the two germline ends. The germline V gene encodes CDR1 SGHTA and CDR2 FQGNSA. The CDR3 nucleotides read TGTGCCAGCACCCAGGCGTCCCGGACTCATAATTCACCCCTCCACTTT. Translated: CASTQASRTHNSPLHF. Full variable domain (rest looked up from reference TRBV7-2 and TRBJ1-6): GAGVSQSPSNKVTEKGKDVELRCDPISGHTALYWYRQSLGQGLEFLIYFQGNSAPDKSGLPSDRFSAERTGGSVSTLTIQRTQQEDSAVYLCASTQASRTHNSPLHFGNGTRLTVT.

V gene TRBV11-2 combines with J gene TRBJ1-4; TRBD1 matches 9 bases. The germline CDR1 and CDR2 sequences are SGHAT and FQNNGV. With 2 bases clipped from V and 0 bases from J, the junction kept 10 bases outside the gene matches. This CDR3 comprises 19 residues. CDR3 sequence (DNA): TGTGCCAGCAGCTTACTCCGGGACAGGGAACTTGCAACTAATGAAAAACTGTTTTTT. It translates to CASSLLRDRELATNEKLFF.

CDR3 sequence (DNA): TGTGCCAGCAGCTTTCAGGGGTACACCGGGGAGCTGTTTTTT. It translates to CASSFQGYTGELFF. The rearrangement joins TRBV5-6 to TRBJ2-2, with a weak D call TRBD1 (6 bases). Trimming removed 2 bases at V and 3 bases at J, with 8 bases between. The CDR3 extends over 14 amino acids. The germline V gene encodes CDR1 SGHDT and CDR2 YYEEEE.

The genes are TRBV6-5 and TRBJ1-1, with a weak D call TRBD1 (6 bases). V was shortened by 5 bases and J by 1 base, with 14 bases between the two germline ends. The CDR3 runs to 15 residues. CDR1 is MNHEY, CDR2 SVGAGI, per germline. The CDR3 sequence is CASSPFLGGNTEAFF. DNA of the CDR3: TGTGCCAGCAGTCCCTTCTTAGGGGGGAACACTGAAGCTTTCTTT.

The chain is built from TRBV9 and TRBJ2-5; 7 nucleotides match TRBD2. Germline CDR1 reads SGDLS; CDR2 reads YYNGEE. Trimming took 1 base from V and 5 from J; bases not matched to a gene: 5. The CDR3 is 14 residues long. The CDR3 nucleotides read TGTGCCAGCAGCGTAACACTAGCGTGGGAGACCCAGTACTTC. Translation gives CASSVTLAWETQYF.

This clone has just one count. The chain uses TRBV9 and TRBJ2-3; 7 nucleotides agree with TRBD1. The CDR3 runs 15 residues. V trimming: 4 bases; J trimming: 1 base; junction bases outside the gene matches: 6. CDR1 and CDR2 (germline): SGDLS, YYNGEE. The DNA for the CDR3 is TGTGCCAGCAGCAACACAGGGGCTCGCACAGATACGCAGTATTTT. It is translated as CASSNTGARTDTQYF.

J is TRBJ2-5 and V is TRBV7-2, with 9 positions matching TRBD2. This CDR3 has 13 residues. The germline V gene encodes CDR1 SGHTA and CDR2 FQGNSA. Trimming cost V 1 base and J 10 bases; bases outside gene matches: 4. Here the CDR3 DNA reads TGTGCCAGCAGCTTAGACCCTAGCGGGGTCCAGTACTTC. As protein: CASSLDPSGVQYF.

The rearrangement joins TRBV29-1 to TRBJ1-1; 10 bases agree with TRBD1. The CDR3 totals 18 residues. CDR1 SQVTM and CDR2 ANQGSEA come from the germline V gene. V lost 0 bases to trimming and J lost 6 bases; unmatched junction nucleotides: 16. CDR3 DNA: TGCAGCGTTGAAGATCGTCCGACAGGGGGCGGCGCAACCTCTGAAGCTTTCTTT. Its protein product is CSVEDRPTGGGATSEAFF.

The chain couples TRBV7-9 to TRBJ2-5; D unclear. Germline CDR1 reads SEHNR; CDR2 reads FQNEAQ (reference sequence). The CDR3 consists of 12 residues. The ends were cut back, 5 bases at V and 4 bases at J, with 8 bases in the middle. CDR3 in amino acids: CASSKTGETQYF. CDR3 DNA: TGTGCCAGCAGCAAGACGGGAGAGACCCAGTACTTC.

The chain joins TRBV9 to TRBJ2-3, with a tentative D call TRBD1 (5 bases). Germline V gives CDR1 SGDLS, CDR2 YYNGEE. The germline V and J ends were trimmed by 4 bases and 2 bases, with 11 bases remaining between them. This CDR3 has 14 residues. The CDR3 loop is CASSPGINTDTQYF. The CDR3 DNA is TGTGCCAGCAGCCCAGGGATCAACACAGATACGCAGTATTTT. Full variable domain (missing parts from reference TRBV9 and TRBJ2-3): DSGVTQTPKHLITATGQRVTLRCSPRSGDLSVYWYQQSLDQGLQFLIQYYNGEERAKGNILERFSAQQFPDLHSELNLSSLELGDSALYFCASSPGINTDTQYFGPGTRLTVL.

The table lists this clone with a count of one. This chain joins TRBV3-1 (or the pseudogene TRBV3-2) and TRBJ2-3, with 15 positions matching TRBD2. The ends lost 2 bases at V and 3 bases at J; junction bases unmatched: 9. Germline CDR1 reads LGHDT; CDR2 reads YNNKEL (reference sequence). The CDR3 totals 19 residues. CDR3 residues: CASSQYRTSGGAGTDTQYF. DNA for the CDR3: TGTGCCAGCAGCCAATATCGGACTAGCGGGGGGGCCGGTACAGATACGCAGTATTTT.